Presented here are 20 T cell receptor beta chains from one specimen sequenced in a study of vaccination effects on CD4 cells after COVID-19. These receptors have no identified antigens. ViraFEST used viral peptide pools to expand antigen-specific CD4+ T cells before sequencing. Scientists isolated CD4+ T cells after an approximately 9-day culture period ended. In the vaccine recipients, nucleocapsid antibodies were negative and there was no prior SARS-CoV-2 infection. Method: immunoSEQ multiplex PCR; TCRdb's copy keeps in-frame clones and lacks some. The sample carries about 21,000 clones, around 72% recorded once. The specimen was CD4+ T cells from PBMCs cultured with HCoV-NL63 spike peptides, collected before COVID-19 vaccination. These receptors all come from a human donor who received a COVID-19 vaccine.

The rearrangement uses TRBV6-6 and TRBJ2-7; D may match TRBD1 or TRBD2 (5 bases each). CDR3 length: 14 residues. V shed 5 bases and J shed 4 bases, with 15 bases lying between them. Germline V gene sequence: CDR1 MNHNY, CDR2 SVGAGI (reference sequence). The CDR3 region is CASSPDGTAYEQYF. The CDR3 nucleotides read TGTGCCAGCAGTCCAGACGGGACGGCTTACGAGCAGTACTTC.

This clone was counted a single time. V is TRBV5-6 and J is TRBJ1-1, with D unresolved. The CDR3 has 14 amino acids. Germline loops: CDR1 SGHDT, CDR2 YYEEEE. The germline V and J ends were trimmed by 4 bases and 4 bases, with 14 bases remaining between them. The CDR3 coding sequence is TGTGCCAGCAGCCGAGTACAGAAGCCCACTGAAGCTTTCTTT. Its translation: CASSRVQKPTEAFF.

This sequence joins TRBV5-1 and TRBJ2-1, with 9 bases identical to TRBD2. Trimming cost V 6 bases and J 6 bases; bases outside gene matches: 10. Germline V gene sequence: CDR1 SGHRS, CDR2 YFSETQ. The CDR3 is made up of 15 amino acids. The DNA of the CDR3 is TGCGCCAGCAAGATCTTAGCGGGGGCGCCCAATGAGCAGTTCTTC. As protein: CASKILAGAPNEQFF.

V gene TRBV28 combines with J gene TRBJ1-5; TRBD1 matches 8 bases. This CDR3 has 17 residues. V shed 2 bases, J shed 7 bases, and the junction held 13 bases outside the gene matches. In germline, CDR1 is MDHEN, CDR2 SYDVKM. The chain's CDR3 is CASSLPRDRPLKQPQHF. CDR3 bases: TGTGCCAGCAGTTTACCCCGGGACAGGCCCTTAAAGCAGCCCCAGCATTTT.

The chain couples TRBV30 to TRBJ2-7; possibly TRBD1 for D (6 bases). The V gene's germline CDR1 is GTSNPN and CDR2 SVGIG (reference sequence). V lost 2 bases, J lost 0 bases, and 14 bases lay in between. The CDR3 spans 15 residues. The CDR3 here is CAWSTPRTASYEQYF. DNA of the CDR3: TGTGCCTGGAGTACCCCCCGGACAGCCTCCTACGAGCAGTACTTC. The variable domain in full, with the rest retrieved from reference TRBV30 and TRBJ2-7, is SQTIHQWPATLVQPVGSPLSLECTVEGTSNPNLYWYRQAAGRGLQLLFYSVGIGQISSEVPQNLSASRPQDRQFILSSKKLLLSDSGFYLCAWSTPRTASYEQYFGPGTRLTVT.

The chain joins TRBV30 to TRBJ1-2, with D uncertain. This CDR3 spans 10 amino acids. Germline CDR1 and CDR2: GTSNPN and SVGIG (reference sequence). V lost 3 bases and J 6 bases, leaving 5 bases between the germline ends. The CDR3 DNA reads TGTGCCTGGAGCAAAAATGGCTACACCTTC. This encodes CAWSKNGYTF.

This chain joins TRBV3-1 (or the pseudogene TRBV3-2) and TRBJ1-5, with D unclear. Trimming stripped 4 bases from V and 0 bases from J, with 10 bases between. The CDR3 sequence is 15 residues long. The V gene's germline CDR1 is LGHDT and CDR2 YNNKEL (reference sequence). CDR3 nucleotide sequence: TGTGCCAGCAGCCCCTCATCAATTAGCAATCAGCCCCAGCATTTT. Translated, it gives CASSPSSISNQPQHF.

The chain recombines TRBV7-2 with TRBJ1-2, with 10 bases identical to TRBD1. The CDR3 has 14 amino acids. The germline V gene encodes CDR1 SGHTA and CDR2 FQGNSA. V shed 5 bases and J 4 bases; nucleotides not matched to a gene: 4. CDR3 in DNA: TGTGCCAGCAGCCCTTGGACAGGGGGCTATGGCTACACCTTC. Translating gives CASSPWTGGYGYTF.

The table lists this clone with a few counts. This sequence joins TRBV25-1 and TRBJ2-7, with D perhaps assigned TRBD1 or TRBD2 (5 bases each). The ends were cut back, 7 bases at V and 0 bases at J, with 13 bases in the middle. This CDR3 region has 14 residues. Germline CDR1 MGHDK, CDR2 SYGVNS. The CDR3 DNA reads TGTGCCAGCACCCGAGGGCAGGGCTCCTACGAGCAGTACTTC. It yields the protein CASTRGQGSYEQYF.

CDR3 region: CASNRGTSTYRSGANVLTF. In DNA form, the CDR3 reads TGTGCCAGCAACAGGGGGACATCGACCTATCGCTCTGGGGCCAACGTCCTGACTTTC. V usage is TRBV3-1 (or the pseudogene TRBV3-2) and J usage is TRBJ2-6; 8 bases map to TRBD1. CDR1 and CDR2 (germline): LGHDT, YNNKEL (reference sequence). Trimming took 7 bases from V and 0 from J; bases not matched to a gene: 14. The CDR3 consists of 19 residues.

The genes are TRBV10-3 and TRBJ1-2, with D perhaps matching TRBD1 (6 bases). In germline, CDR1 is ENHRY, CDR2 SYGVKD. The CDR3 has 15 amino acids. Between the trimmed V and J ends, which lost 10 bases and 6 bases, there was a span of 24 bases. For the CDR3, the DNA is TGTGCCACAGGGGTGGGTATACAGGGTCCGGATGGCTACACCTTC. The encoded protein is CATGVGIQGPDGYTF.

The chain carries TRBV21-1 and TRBJ1-3. TRBV21-1 is noted as a pseudogene. CDR3 length equals 21 residues. CDR3: CASSKVTPRRPSSSSGNTIYF. In DNA form, the CDR3 reads TGTGCCAGCAGCAAAGTAACTCCACGGAGACCTTCGTCATCCTCTGGAAACACCATATATTTT.

This chain uses TRBV2 with TRBJ2-1; 7 nucleotides agree with TRBD1. Germline V gene lookup returns CDR1 SNHLY and CDR2 FYNNEI. This CDR3 has 11 residues. The ends lost 7 bases at V and 15 bases at J; junction bases unmatched: 9. The CDR3 is CASTITGAPFF. CDR3 sequence (DNA): TGTGCCAGCACTATTACAGGGGCACCGTTCTTC.

This clone was seen more than once but under ten times. This chain joins TRBV2 and TRBJ2-1; D is perhaps TRBD2 (6 bases). Trimming took off 6 bases at V and 2 bases at J, with 11 bases between the two ends. The germline CDR1 and CDR2 sequences are SNHLY and FYNNEI. The CDR3 runs 14 residues. The CDR3 coding sequence is TGTGCCAGCAGCCGACTAGGACCCTACAATGAGCAGTTCTTC. Its protein is CASSRLGPYNEQFF.

This chain links TRBV6-4 with TRBJ1-5; D gene unclear. Trimming cost V 2 bases and J 4 bases, with 6 bases left between them. Germline V gene sequence: CDR1 MRHNA, CDR2 SNTAGT. The CDR3 covers 13 residues. The CDR3 nucleotides are TGTGCCAGCAGTGACGGGGTAAATCAGCCCCAGCATTTT. It specifies CASSDGVNQPQHF.

This clone was detected once. The rearrangement joins TRBV19 to TRBJ2-4; D is unclear. V lost 5 bases to trimming and J lost 1 base, with 12 bases between them. This CDR3 contains 15 residues. Looked up from germline, CDR1 is LNHDA and CDR2 is SQIVND (reference sequence). The CDR3, as DNA: TGTGCCAGTAGTCCCACCTGGGATGCCAAAAACATTCAGTACTTC. The encoded protein is CASSPTWDAKNIQYF.

This clone was seen a handful of times. The V call is TRBV7-9, the J call TRBJ1-6; D is unresolved. The germline CDR1 and CDR2 sequences are SEHNR and FQNEAQ (reference sequence). The CDR3 is made up of 14 amino acids. The V gene lost 1 base and the J gene lost 10 bases, with 11 bases spanning the gap. The CDR3 sequence: CASSLGTAGSPLHF. In DNA, the CDR3 is TGTGCCAGCAGCTTAGGAACGGCTGGGTCACCCCTCCACTTT.

The chain employs TRBV27 and TRBJ1-5; 7 bases map to TRBD1. The V gene's germline CDR1 is MNHEY and CDR2 SMNVEV (reference sequence). With 3 bases clipped from V and 2 bases from J, the junction kept 13 bases outside the gene matches. The CDR3 runs to 18 residues. CDR3 sequence reads: CASSFRSPPGQGNQPQHF. For the CDR3, the DNA is TGTGCCAGCAGTTTTAGATCCCCCCCAGGACAGGGCAATCAGCCCCAGCATTTT.

The chain employs TRBV28 and TRBJ2-7; D tentatively reads TRBD1 or TRBD2 (6 bases each). Germline values: CDR1 MDHEN, CDR2 SYDVKM. V was clipped by 6 bases and J by 1 base, with 22 bases between them. CDR3 length: 17 residues. CDR3 in amino acids: CASSSLVGGLYSYEQYF. The CDR3 region has the DNA TGTGCCAGCAGCTCACTCGTGGGGGGCCTATATTCCTACGAGCAGTACTTC.

The chain uses TRBV27 and TRBJ1-5, with unresolved D. Germline assignment: CDR1 MNHEY and CDR2 SMNVEV (reference sequence). The V end lost 2 bases, the J end lost 3 bases, and 8 bases lay between the germline ends. This CDR3 comprises 14 residues. CDR3: CASSLVGSNQPQHF. CDR3 nucleotides: TGTGCCAGCAGTTTAGTGGGATCCAATCAGCCCCAGCATTTT.